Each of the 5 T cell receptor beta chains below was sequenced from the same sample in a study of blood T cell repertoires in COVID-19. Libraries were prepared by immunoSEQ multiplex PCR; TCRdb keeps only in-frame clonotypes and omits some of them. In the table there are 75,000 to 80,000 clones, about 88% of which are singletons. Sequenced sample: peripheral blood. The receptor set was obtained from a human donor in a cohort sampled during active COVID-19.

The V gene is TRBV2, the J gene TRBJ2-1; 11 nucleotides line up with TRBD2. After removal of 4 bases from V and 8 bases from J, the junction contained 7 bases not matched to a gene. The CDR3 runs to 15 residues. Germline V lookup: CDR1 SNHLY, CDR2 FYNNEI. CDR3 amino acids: CASSGGTSGGYEQFF. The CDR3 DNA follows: TGTGCCAGCAGTGGCGGGACTAGCGGTGGCTATGAGCAGTTCTTC.

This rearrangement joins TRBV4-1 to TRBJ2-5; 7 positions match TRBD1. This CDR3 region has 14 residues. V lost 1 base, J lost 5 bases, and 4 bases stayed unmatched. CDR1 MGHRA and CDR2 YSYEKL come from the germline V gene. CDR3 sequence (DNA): TGCGCCAGCAGCCAAGGTTCGACAGGGGAGACCCAGTACTTC. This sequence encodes CASSQGSTGETQYF.

The DNA of the CDR3 is TGTGCCAGCAGCTCCAGGACAGCGAGCTACGAGCAGTACTTC. Translating gives CASSSRTASYEQYF. V usage is TRBV7-3 and J usage is TRBJ2-7, with D perhaps matching TRBD1 (6 bases). Germline CDR1 and CDR2: SGHTA and FQGTGA. Between the trimmed V and J ends, which lost 4 bases and 3 bases, there was a span of 13 bases. This CDR3 has 14 amino acids.

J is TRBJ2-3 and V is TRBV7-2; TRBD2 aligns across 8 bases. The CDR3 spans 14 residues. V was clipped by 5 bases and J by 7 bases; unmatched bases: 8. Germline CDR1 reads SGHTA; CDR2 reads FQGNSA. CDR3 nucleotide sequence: TGTGCCAGCAGCCCCACGGGGGGGCTAAATACGCAGTATTTT. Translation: CASSPTGGLNTQYF.

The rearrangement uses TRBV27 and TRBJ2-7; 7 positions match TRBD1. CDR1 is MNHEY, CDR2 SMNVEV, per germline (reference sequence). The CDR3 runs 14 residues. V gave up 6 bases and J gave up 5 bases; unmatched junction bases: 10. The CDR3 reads CASRPGTVRHEQYF. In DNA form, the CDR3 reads TGTGCCAGCAGACCCGGGACAGTTAGACACGAGCAGTACTTC.